The text below deals with one T cell receptor beta chain. This clonotype came up many times. The antigen this receptor binds is unknown. No much larger clone exists at a distance of one base, and base qualities are not known. The CDR3, from cysteine to phenylalanine, totals 14 residues. Left in the record is the CDR3 DNA by itself, 42 bases read in frame from the first base. Cut back by 2 bases and 2 bases, the V and J ends lie 11 bases apart. CDR1 is given as SGHRS and CDR2 as YFSETQ, both from the germline V gene. The data were taken from a study of spatial heterogeneity in lung cancer (dated by TCRdb to about 2019). Study-level background: More beta-chain than alpha-chain transcripts were consistently detected, likely reflecting higher beta-chain transcript abundance. The study quantitatively compared TCR alpha and beta repertoires across multiple tumor regions, matched nontumor lung and blood in non-small cell lung cancer. In tumor regions, TCR transcript counts showed a strong correlation with a T cell transcriptional module score from matched bulk RNA-seq. Nonsynonymous mutation counts, determined by whole-exome sequencing of tumor tissue, were related to features of the TCR repertoire. At surgery, over 200 tumor regions, roughly 63 matched nontumor lung samples and 45 to 60 PBMC samples were TCR-sequenced for both alpha and beta chains. In the raw uncorrected reads, each unique combination of TCR and UMI appeared more than ten times on average.

Receptor libraries were prepared by 5' RACE. The instrument given in TCRdb is NextSeq 500. In the TCR library protocol, a unique molecular identifier was attached to each TCR cDNA molecule so that PCR and sequencing errors could be corrected. The source study handled its data this way. Decombinator tools were used for TCR identification, UMI-based error correction and CDR3 extraction. Expanded TCRs were defined as those above a frequency of 2 per 1,000, corresponding to the top 1% of the tumor frequency distribution. Expanded tumor TCRs were classed as regional if statistically deemed absent (corrected P<0.05) from at least one tumor region, otherwise ubiquitous. Each repertoire was subsampled 100 times to 5,000 TCRs, after which Renyi diversity was computed with the R vegan package. CDR3 similarity networks were constructed using string-kernel similarity of amino acid triplets, with links drawn between CDR3s whose pairwise similarity was above 0.82. The public sequencing data were trimmed at Q25 with fastp and processed into clonotypes with MiXCR by TCRdb, which kept only in-frame beta chains. Merged by CDR3 protein, the rows form single entries marked with the most common genes and DNA. These V and J calls derive from TCRdb rather than the authors' analysis. The sample contains around 8,600 distinct CDR3 sequences, 7% of them found a single time. Clones ranked in the top ten supply 18% of the sample.

What this sample's time point label stands for: sample taken at primary tumor resection. The donors were some 72 patients from the lung TRACERx cohort who had early-stage, untreated non-small cell lung cancer. Whole RNA extracted from tumor and nontumor lung tissue, or from cryopreserved PBMC samples, was used for TCR sequencing without cell sorting. Only patients for whom sufficient RNA was available from at least two tumor regions were selected for TCR sequencing. Before being selected, tumor and adjacent nontumor lung specimens were reviewed by a lung pathologist. Here is what the overall study found, with its caveats: The count of ubiquitous expanded TCRs correlated with the count of ubiquitous nonsynonymous mutations, and the count of regional expanded TCRs correlated with the count of regional nonsynonymous mutations. TCR-seq coverage of tumor T cells was estimated at only approximately 7% for alpha chains and less than 15% for beta chains. Confirming at a functional level the hypothesis that regional TCRs recognize regional mutations was considered to require additional single-cell paired TCR alpha and beta sequencing. The tumor nonsynonymous mutation count correlated with the number of expanded intratumoral alpha and beta TCRs.

The TCR was taken from a female donor with early-stage non-small cell lung cancer. The sequenced sample was lung tumor tissue, obtained at surgery. The chain employs TRBV5-1 and TRBJ2-7, with no D gene named confidently. The CDR3 corresponds to CASSFSTETYEQYF. The DNA is TGCGCCAGCAGCTTCAGTACAGAAACCTACGAGCAGTACTTC.